This TCR beta chain was obtained from a study of T-cell memory formation after mild COVID-19. In the case of this clonotype: What it binds is unknown.

The CDR3 runs to 12 residues. Germline V gene sequence: CDR1 DFQATT, CDR2 SNEGSKA (reference sequence). V lost 6 bases and J lost 0, with 6 bases in between. Study results and limitations: Mainly in CM and EM were contracting CD4+ clones; CD8+ were in EMRA.

UMIs and sample barcodes were carried by the TCR alpha and TCR beta cDNA libraries that 5'RACE produced using constant-segment primers. TCRdb ran MiXCR on the 5' RACE reads and lists one entry per CDR3 protein. The sample carries almost 550,000 distinct CDR3 sequences, around 21% recorded once. The sample was PBMCs or a T cell subset sorted from them (not recorded which). This chain joins TRBV20-1 and TRBJ1-5, with unresolved D. The clonotype comes from an adult woman who had mild COVID-19 (a few samples of this study predate the infection). Cell type and time point are not known. The CDR3 DNA reads as TGCAGTGCCTCAGTTAGCAATCAGCCCCAGCATTTT. This gives the protein CSASVSNQPQHF.